This T cell receptor (beta chain) was observed in a study of blood T cell repertoires in COVID-19. Study as a whole: Donors in the United States, Italy and Spain gave samples during acute or convalescent COVID-19.

Using immunoSEQ multiplex PCR, the repertoire was profiled, and TCRdb retains in-frame clones only, with some absent. The sample records around 150,000 clones, 84% being singletons. The ends were cut back, 5 bases at V and 5 bases at J, with 22 bases in the middle. The germline V gene has CDR1 MNHEY and CDR2 SVGEGT. The CDR3 is made up of 16 amino acids. The sample consisted of PBMCs or T cells enriched from blood (not recorded which). This receptor was obtained from a man in his fifties who had recovered from COVID-19. J is TRBJ2-7 and V is TRBV6-2 or TRBV6-3; D possibly corresponds to TRBD1 (5 bases). This CDR3 is CASSAVGHSSRDEQYF. CDR3 nucleotide sequence: TGTGCCAGCAGTGCCGTTGGACATTCATCACGGGACGAGCAGTACTTC.